One sample yielded the 19 T cell receptor beta chains listed below, sequenced in a study of monozygotic twins with inflammatory bowel disease. Using the 5' RACE reads, TCRdb records one entry per CDR3 protein without DNA. The listing contains 350,000 to 400,000 distinct CDR3 sequences. Source material: blood. The receptors were gathered from a human donor with ulcerative colitis or Crohn's disease, or a healthy co-twin of an affected twin (not recorded which).

This chain joins TRBV18 and TRBJ1-1; TCRdb proposes TRBD1, but this gene call is untestable without DNA. This CDR3 is 14 amino acids long. Germline values: CDR1 KGHSH, CDR2 LQKENI. The CDR3 protein is CASSPWDRGPEAFF.

V usage is TRBV27 and J usage is TRBJ1-2; the TRBD1 assignment by TCRdb is unverifiable without DNA. Germline V gene data show CDR1 as MNHEY and CDR2 as SMNVEV (reference sequence). The CDR3 has 16 amino acids. Here the CDR3 reads CASSLSTGVINYGYTF.

The chain employs TRBV29-1 and TRBJ2-2. This CDR3 has 12 residues. Germline CDR1 and CDR2: SQVTM and ANQGSEA. The CDR3 here is CSVDLMSGELFF.

CDR3 loop: CASSFRMNTEAFF. The rearrangement links TRBV9 to TRBJ1-1. The CDR3 runs to 13 residues. Per germline, CDR1 SGDLS and CDR2 YYNGEE.

This sequence joins TRBV6-2 or TRBV6-3 and TRBJ1-5; TCRdb indicates TRBD1, and absent DNA this call remains unverified. Germline lookup yields CDR1 MNHEY and CDR2 SVGEGT. There are 15 residues in the CDR3. CDR3 sequence reads: CASSYSSRVNQPQHF.

The chain uses TRBV25-1 and TRBJ2-5. This CDR3 has 13 residues. Germline CDR1 and CDR2: MGHDK and SYGVNS. The CDR3 here is CASQRVGQETQYF.

The V and J genes are TRBV29-1 and TRBJ1-3. CDR3 length equals 13 residues. The germline CDR1 and CDR2 sequences are SQVTM and ANQGSEA. CDR3 protein: CSVVRVTGNTIYF.

V is TRBV6-2 or TRBV6-3 and J is TRBJ1-1; with no DNA, the TCRdb D assignment of TRBD1 cannot be verified. The germline CDR1 and CDR2 sequences are MNHEY and SVGEGT. This CDR3 region has 13 residues. The chain's CDR3 is CASRGDRNTEAFF.

The chain has TRBV7-2 and TRBJ1-1; TCRdb's D call, TRBD1, is unchecked because there is no DNA. Germline values: CDR1 SGHTA, CDR2 FQGNSA. CDR3 length equals 15 residues. The CDR3 reads CASSLAEGRNTEAFF.

The chain couples TRBV6-2 or TRBV6-3 to TRBJ1-1. Germline CDR1 is MNHEY and CDR2 is SVGEGT. CDR3 length equals 13 residues. CDR3 sequence: CASLGRLFAEAFF.

The rearrangement joins TRBV7-2 to TRBJ2-7; TCRdb proposes TRBD1, but this gene call is untestable without DNA. The CDR3 has 15 amino acids. Germline CDR1 is SGHTA and CDR2 is FQGNSA. The CDR3 region is CASSLEAGASYEQYF.

This sequence joins TRBV6-5 and TRBJ2-1; TCRdb outputs TRBD2, but without DNA this stays unchecked. The CDR3 has 18 residues. Per germline, CDR1 MNHEY and CDR2 SVGAGI. The CDR3 sequence: CASSYSRYGLAGFNEQFF.

This chain connects TRBV12-3 or TRBV12-4 to TRBJ2-3; TCRdb designates TRBD1, a call that cannot be tested without DNA. The CDR3 sequence is 12 residues long. This chain's CDR3 is CASSPGTNTQYF.

The J gene is TRBJ1-1, the V gene TRBV6-6; no DNA is available, so the TRBD1 call from TCRdb remains unchecked. Germline V CDR1 and CDR2: MNHNY, SVGAGI (reference sequence). The length of the CDR3 is 14 residues. CDR3 sequence: CASTGQGVNTEAFF.

The chain uses TRBV7-9 and TRBJ1-6; TCRdb picks TRBD1, but there is no DNA to check that call. The CDR3 runs 16 residues. CDR1 and CDR2 from the germline V gene are SEHNR and FQNEAQ (reference sequence). CDR3 region: CASSQRQGAYNSPLHF.

The V and J genes are TRBV18 and TRBJ1-5; TCRdb returns TRBD1, unconfirmable since there is no DNA. From germline, CDR1 is KGHSH and CDR2 LQKENI. This CDR3 has 21 residues. The CDR3 loop reads CASSPPNRRDRVSGGNQPQHF.

This chain joins TRBV20-1 and TRBJ2-7; lacking DNA, the TRBD1 call made by TCRdb goes unchecked. Looked up from germline, CDR1 is DFQATT and CDR2 is SNEGSKA (reference sequence). The CDR3 spans 15 residues. The CDR3: CSARGQREYSYEQYF.

The CDR3 protein is CASSHGLLSYEQYF. The V and J genes are TRBV6-6 and TRBJ2-7. The CDR3 consists of 14 residues. The V gene's germline CDR1 is MNHNY and CDR2 SVGAGI (reference sequence).

V usage is TRBV20-1 and J usage is TRBJ1-4. Germline CDR1 is DFQATT and CDR2 is SNEGSKA (reference sequence). This CDR3 contains 14 residues. CDR3 residues: CSAREVTTNEKLFF.